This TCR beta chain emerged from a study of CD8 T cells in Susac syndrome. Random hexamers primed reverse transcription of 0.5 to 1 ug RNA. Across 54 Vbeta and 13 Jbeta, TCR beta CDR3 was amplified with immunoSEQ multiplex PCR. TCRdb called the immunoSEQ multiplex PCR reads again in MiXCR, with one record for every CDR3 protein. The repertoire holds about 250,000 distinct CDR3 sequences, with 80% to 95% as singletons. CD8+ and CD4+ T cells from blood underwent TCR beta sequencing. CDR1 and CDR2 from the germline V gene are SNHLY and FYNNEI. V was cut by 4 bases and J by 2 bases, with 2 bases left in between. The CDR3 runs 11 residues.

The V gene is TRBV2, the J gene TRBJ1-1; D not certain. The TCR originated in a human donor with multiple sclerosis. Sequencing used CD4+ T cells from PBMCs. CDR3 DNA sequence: TGTGCCAGCAGTGTTAACACTGAAGCTTTCTTT. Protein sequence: CASSVNTEAFF.